This is a list of T cell receptor beta chains from one sample in a study of quantifying T cell responses using KT2 cells. Using its own MiXCR run on the UMI-ligation and nested PCR reads, TCRdb lists one record per CDR3 protein. The table shows approximately 60,000 distinct CDR3 sequences, with about 12% occurring only once. The sample consisted of PBMCs spiked with cells of the T cell clone KT2. The receptors originated from a human donor. CDR3s include the opening cysteine and the closing phenylalanine or tryptophan. D genes are given only for firm matches. Rows give clone size only sometimes, using once, few, many, or a class for an expanded clone.

d_call j_call v_call clone_size cdr3_aa cdr3_nt
- TRBJ1-2 TRBV6-5 - CASSGARDISPVDYGYTF TGTGCCAGCAGTGGGGCACGGGACATCTCACCCGTTGACTATGGCTACACCTTC
- TRBJ2-1 TRBV30 - CAWGPPGTYKYNEQFF TGTGCCTGGGGTCCACCCGGGACTTATAAATACAATGAGCAGTTCTTC
- TRBJ2-2 TRBV15 - CATSSLRELAQGTGELFF TGTGCCACCAGCAGTCTTAGGGAACTAGCCCAGGGTACCGGGGAGCTGTTTTTT
- TRBJ2-5 TRBV18 few CASGQETQYF TGTGCCAGTGGACAAGAGACCCAGTACTTC
TRBD2 TRBJ2-7 TRBV4-3 many CASSQETSGEATYEQYF TGCGCCAGCAGCCAAGAAACTAGCGGGGAGGCAACCTACGAGCAGTACTTC
TRBD2 TRBJ2-1 TRBV6-2/TRBV6-3 - CASAFGTRLGEQFF TGTGCCAGCGCGTTTGGGACTAGATTAGGTGAGCAGTTCTTC
TRBD1 TRBJ1-5 TRBV7-3 many CASSLTQGQPQHF TGTGCCAGCAGCTTAACACAGGGGCAGCCCCAGCATTTT
- TRBJ2-7 TRBV18 - CASSPPVREAEQYF TGTGCCAGCTCACCACCGGTCAGGGAGGCCGAGCAGTACTTC
- TRBJ1-5 TRBV13 many CASSSTEESNQPQHF TGTGCCAGCAGCTCCACGGAGGAGAGCAATCAGCCCCAGCATTTT
- TRBJ1-1 TRBV29-1 - CSVDEDPRATEAFF TGCAGCGTTGATGAGGATCCAAGGGCGACTGAAGCTTTCTTT
- TRBJ2-6 TRBV7-9 - CATRTVKYSGANVLTF TGTGCCACCAGGACAGTAAAATACTCTGGGGCCAACGTCCTGACTTTC
- TRBJ2-1 TRBV19 many CASSKYNEQFF TGTGCCAGTAGTAAGTACAATGAGCAGTTCTTC
TRBD2 TRBJ2-2 TRBV3-1 once CASSQVRRGGVGELFF TGTGCCAGCAGCCAAGTACGTCGCGGGGGTGTCGGGGAGCTGTTTTTT
- TRBJ1-6 TRBV12-3/TRBV12-4 - CASSLMGGYNSPLHF TGTGCCAGCAGTTTGATGGGAGGTTATAATTCACCCCTCCACTTT
TRBD2 TRBJ2-7 TRBV20-1 many CSAAGLAGGREQYF TGCAGTGCCGCGGGGCTAGCGGGGGGGCGCGAGCAGTACTTC
- TRBJ2-7 TRBV4-3 many CASSQESGREPYF TGCGCCAGCAGCCAAGAGTCTGGCAGGGAGCCCTACTTC
- TRBJ2-7 TRBV5-1 many CASSADGYEQYF TGCGCCAGCAGCGCCGACGGGTACGAGCAGTACTTC
- TRBJ1-2 TRBV4-1 - CASSQVGTLGSYGYTF TGCGCCAGCAGCCAAGTGGGGACTCTTGGGTCCTATGGCTACACCTTC
- TRBJ2-1 TRBV12-3/TRBV12-4 once CASSIQTYNEQFF TGTGCCAGCAGTATCCAAACTTACAATGAGCAGTTCTTC
- TRBJ2-3 TRBV5-1 few CASSLYGGPSTDTQYF TGCGCCAGCAGCTTGTACGGGGGGCCTAGCACAGATACGCAGTATTTT
TRBD1 TRBJ2-1 TRBV14 few CASSQGTGTGVYNEQFF TGTGCCAGCAGCCAGGGTACCGGGACAGGCGTATACAATGAGCAGTTCTTC
- TRBJ2-1 TRBV24-1 many CATKSTSNEQFF TGTGCCACCAAGTCCACCTCCAATGAGCAGTTCTTC
TRBD1 TRBJ2-1 TRBV7-2 - CASSPNAGQGAWEQFF TGTGCCAGCAGCCCCAACGCGGGACAGGGGGCATGGGAGCAGTTCTTC
TRBD2 TRBJ2-5 TRBV29-1 - CSAAGSSGGRGETQYF TGCAGCGCGGCGGGTAGCAGCGGGGGAAGAGGGGAGACCCAGTACTTC
- TRBJ1-1 TRBV29-1 many CSAVSGELNTEAFF TGCAGCGCGGTCTCAGGGGAACTGAACACTGAAGCTTTCTTT
- TRBJ1-2 TRBV5-6 - CASSLVTGPGYTF TGTGCCAGCAGCTTGGTTACAGGGCCGGGCTACACCTTC
TRBD2 TRBJ2-7 TRBV6-5 - CASSYLGGGPGEQYF TGTGCCAGCAGTTACCTTGGCGGGGGGCCGGGAGAGCAGTACTTC
TRBD2 TRBJ2-3 TRBV6-2/TRBV6-3 few CASRILAGRTDTQYF TGTGCCAGCAGGATTCTAGCGGGACGGACAGATACGCAGTATTTT
TRBD2 TRBJ2-1 TRBV4-3 many CASSQDLGLAVYNEQFF TGCGCCAGCAGCCAAGACTTAGGACTAGCGGTATACAATGAGCAGTTCTTC
TRBD1 TRBJ2-7 TRBV29-1 few CSVGGANRDRGGYEQYF TGCAGCGTCGGTGGGGCCAACCGGGACAGGGGAGGGTACGAGCAGTACTTC
- TRBJ2-7 TRBV6-5 many CASSSGVEQYF TGTGCCAGCAGTTCCGGGGTTGAGCAGTACTTC
- TRBJ1-1 TRBV5-1 few CASSFQVMGTEAFF TGCGCCAGCAGCTTTCAGGTCATGGGCACTGAAGCTTTCTTT
TRBD1 TRBJ1-3 TRBV4-1 few CASSHTRWRTGVSSGNTIYF TGCGCCAGCAGCCACACAAGATGGAGGACAGGGGTGAGCTCTGGAAACACCATATATTTT
- TRBJ1-6 TRBV10-3 many CAIAQEGDSPLHF TGTGCCATCGCCCAGGAAGGTGACTCACCCCTCCACTTT
TRBD2 TRBJ2-1 TRBV18 many CASSPNPMGGFYNEQFF TGTGCCAGCTCACCAAACCCCATGGGGGGGTTTTACAATGAGCAGTTCTTC
TRBD2 TRBJ2-7 TRBV7-2 - CASSGRLAGVNEQYF TGTGCCAGCAGCGGACGACTAGCGGGAGTCAACGAGCAGTACTTC
TRBD1 TRBJ2-1 TRBV10-3 - CAISEPGTGPGNEQFF TGTGCCATCAGTGAGCCCGGGACAGGGCCGGGCAATGAGCAGTTCTTC
TRBD1 TRBJ2-5 TRBV5-4 - CASMPGQGKETQYF TGTGCCAGCATGCCGGGACAGGGGAAAGAGACCCAGTACTTC
- TRBJ1-1 TRBV9 - CASSVDGMNTEAFF TGTGCCAGCAGCGTAGATGGGATGAACACTGAAGCTTTCTTT
TRBD1 TRBJ1-2 TRBV12-3/TRBV12-4 - CGSSFRQGASGYTF TGTGGCAGCAGTTTCCGACAGGGGGCGAGTGGCTACACCTTC